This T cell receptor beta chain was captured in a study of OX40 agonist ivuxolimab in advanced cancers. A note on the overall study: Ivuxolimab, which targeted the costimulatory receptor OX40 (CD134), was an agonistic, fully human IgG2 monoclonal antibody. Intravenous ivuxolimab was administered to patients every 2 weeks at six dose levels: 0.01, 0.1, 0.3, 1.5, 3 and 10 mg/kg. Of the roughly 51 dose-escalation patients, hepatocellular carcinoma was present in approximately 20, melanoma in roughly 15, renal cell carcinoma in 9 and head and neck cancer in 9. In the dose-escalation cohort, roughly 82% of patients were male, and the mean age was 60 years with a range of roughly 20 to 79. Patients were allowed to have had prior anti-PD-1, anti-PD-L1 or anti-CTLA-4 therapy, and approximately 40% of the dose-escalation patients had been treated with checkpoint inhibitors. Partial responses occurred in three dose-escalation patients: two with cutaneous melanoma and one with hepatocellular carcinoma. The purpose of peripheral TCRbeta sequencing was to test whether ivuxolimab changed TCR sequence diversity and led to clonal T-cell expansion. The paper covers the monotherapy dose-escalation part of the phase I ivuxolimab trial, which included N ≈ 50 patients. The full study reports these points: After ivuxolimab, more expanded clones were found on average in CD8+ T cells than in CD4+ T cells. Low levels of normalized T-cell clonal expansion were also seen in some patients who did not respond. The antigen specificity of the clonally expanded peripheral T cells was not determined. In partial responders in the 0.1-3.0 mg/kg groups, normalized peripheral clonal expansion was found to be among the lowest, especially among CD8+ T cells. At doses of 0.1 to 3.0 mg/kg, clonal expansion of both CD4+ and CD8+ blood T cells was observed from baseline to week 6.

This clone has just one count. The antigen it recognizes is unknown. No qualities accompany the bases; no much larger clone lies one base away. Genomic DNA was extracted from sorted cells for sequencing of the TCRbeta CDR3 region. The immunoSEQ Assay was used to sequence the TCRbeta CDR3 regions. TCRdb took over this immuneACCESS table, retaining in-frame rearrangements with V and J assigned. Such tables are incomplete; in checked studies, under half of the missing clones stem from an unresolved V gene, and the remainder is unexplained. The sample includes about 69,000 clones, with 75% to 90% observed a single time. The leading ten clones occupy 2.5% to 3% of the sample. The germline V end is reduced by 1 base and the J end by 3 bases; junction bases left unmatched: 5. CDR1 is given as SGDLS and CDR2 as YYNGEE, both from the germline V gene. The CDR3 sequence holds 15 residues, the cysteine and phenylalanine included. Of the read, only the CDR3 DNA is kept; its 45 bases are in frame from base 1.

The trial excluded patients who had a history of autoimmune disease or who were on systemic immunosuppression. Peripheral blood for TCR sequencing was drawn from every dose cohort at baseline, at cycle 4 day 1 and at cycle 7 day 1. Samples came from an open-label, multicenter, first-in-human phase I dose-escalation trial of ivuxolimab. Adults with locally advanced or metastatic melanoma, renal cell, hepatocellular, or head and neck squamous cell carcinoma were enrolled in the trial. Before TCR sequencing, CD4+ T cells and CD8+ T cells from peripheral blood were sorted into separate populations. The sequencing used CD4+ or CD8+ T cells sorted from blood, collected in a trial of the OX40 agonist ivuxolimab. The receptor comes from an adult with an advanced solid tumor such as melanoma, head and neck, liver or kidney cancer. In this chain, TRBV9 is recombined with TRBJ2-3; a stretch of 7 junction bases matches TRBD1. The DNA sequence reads TGTGCCAGCAGCGTACAATCGACAGGGACAGATACGCAGTATTTT. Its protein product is CASSVQSTGTDTQYF.